The text below deals with one TCR beta chain. Its antigen remains unidentified. The CDR3 runs 14 residues. Germline lookup yields CDR1 SGHVS and CDR2 FNYEAQ. Deletions cut 2 bases from V and 5 bases from J, with 12 bases between. The record originates from a study of T-cell memory formation after mild COVID-19. TCR alpha and TCR beta cDNA libraries with sample barcodes and UMIs came from 5'RACE using constant-segment primers. TCRdb reprocessed the 5' RACE reads with MiXCR, giving one entry per CDR3 protein. The sample lists 80,000 to 95,000 distinct CDR3 sequences, around a quarter occurring once. Study-wide findings and caveats: Among clones peaking at day 37 in the second wave, SARS-CoV-2 specificity remained unconfirmed.

The sequence was obtained from a young man who had mild COVID-19 (a few samples of this study predate the infection). Cell type and time point are not known. The source material was PBMCs or a T cell subset sorted from them (not recorded which). The chain is built from TRBV7-6 and TRBJ1-1; possibly TRBD1 for D (5 bases). CDR3 region: CASSLLGVPTEAFF. CDR3 coding DNA: TGTGCCAGCAGCTTATTGGGGGTACCGACTGAAGCTTTCTTT. The variable domain in full, completed from reference TRBV7-6 and TRBJ1-1, reads GAGVSQSPRYKVTKRGQDVALRCDPISGHVSLYWYRQALGQGPEFLTYFNYEAQQDKSGLPNDRFSAERPEGSISTLTIQRTEQRDSAMYRCASSLLGVPTEAFFGQGTRLTVV.